This is a list of T cell receptor beta chains from one sample in a study of blood T cells in healthy people across ages. TCRdb fed the 5' RACE reads into MiXCR, producing one record per CDR3 protein. The profile shows about 640,000 distinct CDR3 sequences, around 38% of them singletons. Sequences were obtained from blood. These receptors all stem from a man older than 75 in good health. The conserved cysteine and the conserved F or W are not part of the CDR3 here. The D gene is left open where the match is weak.

J gene	V gene	D gene	CDR3 length	CDR3 protein
TRBJ2-3	TRBV4-3	.	13	ASSPRDTSTDTQY
TRBJ2-7	TRBV29-1	.	10	SATLSANEQY
TRBJ2-3	TRBV3-1	.	13	ASSQGPGRTDTQY
TRBJ1-2	TRBV3-1	TRBD1	14	ASSQFDRGANYGYT
TRBJ2-3	TRBV20-1	TRBD2	10	SARAGADTQY
TRBJ2-1	TRBV7-3	TRBD2	15	ASSTDGLAYAYNEQF
TRBJ1-2	TRBV25-1	TRBD1	12	ASGTGRGGYGYT
TRBJ1-6	TRBV12-3/TRBV12-4	.	12	ASSLTAGNSPLH
TRBJ2-1	TRBV3-1	.	16	ASSQTYLTGATGNEQF
TRBJ2-5	TRBV5-1	TRBD2	14	ASSSGGLAGAETQY
TRBJ1-1	TRBV4-1	TRBD1	15	ASSQDRQGLSRTEAF
TRBJ1-5	TRBV4-3	.	13	ASSQEWLYDQPQH
TRBJ1-1	TRBV6-2/TRBV6-3	TRBD1	13	ASRNLGQKNTEAF
TRBJ1-2	TRBV6-2/TRBV6-3	.	11	ASSGQGANGYT
TRBJ1-2	TRBV7-9	TRBD1	12	ASSPTGGNYGYT
TRBJ2-1	TRBV20-1	.	10	SAPLQINEQF
TRBJ1-1	TRBV10-2	.	14	ASSDSGGGRSTEAF
TRBJ2-3	TRBV20-1	.	15	SATSAGNLGSTDTQY
TRBJ2-3	TRBV6-2/TRBV6-3	.	13	ASSYPPTSTDTQY
TRBJ1-1	TRBV6-1	TRBD1	12	ASSRGTGNTEAF
TRBJ2-3	TRBV11-1	.	13	ASKRGGVNTDTQY
TRBJ2-6	TRBV12-3/TRBV12-4	.	14	ASRKWGSQSANVLT
TRBJ2-6	TRBV27	TRBD2	17	ASSLRTSGRGPGANVLT
TRBJ1-1	TRBV10-3	.	12	AISLTDMNTEAF
TRBJ2-1	TRBV7-9	.	14	ASSLERLSSYNEQF
TRBJ1-4	TRBV6-2/TRBV6-3	.	14	ASSYPGGSTNEKLF
TRBJ2-5	TRBV2	TRBD2	12	ASSDRLAGRQQY
TRBJ2-3	TRBV5-1	.	13	ASSSDGRPGKTQY
TRBJ2-4	TRBV28	.	9	ASRGTGGQY
TRBJ2-2	TRBV7-8	.	13	ASTRRGTNTGELF
TRBJ2-3	TRBV9	TRBD1	12	ASSLTGVPDTQY
TRBJ2-6	TRBV7-2	.	16	ASSLRQGGSSGANVLT
TRBJ2-7	TRBV20-1	TRBD2	12	SALVGGRVSEQY
TRBJ2-1	TRBV20-1	TRBD2	14	SAAPGTSGHQETQF
TRBJ2-5	TRBV9	.	10	ASSREYNEQY
TRBJ2-1	TRBV7-2	.	12	ASSLVRDRNEQF
TRBJ2-5	TRBV12-3/TRBV12-4	.	13	ASSLLVSAEETQY
TRBJ2-7	TRBV30	TRBD2	13	AWSKTSARTYEQY
TRBJ2-3	TRBV12-3/TRBV12-4	.	15	ASSDSRISYSTDTQY
TRBJ2-3	TRBV10-3	TRBD2	13	AISDTSGGTDTQY
TRBJ2-5	TRBV30	TRBD1	12	AWSATGVQETQY
TRBJ2-1	TRBV14	TRBD2	13	ASSQRAGGPTEQF
TRBJ1-1	TRBV7-9	.	12	ASSKAPGTTEAF
TRBJ1-2	TRBV15	.	11	ATSRDEVYGYT
TRBJ2-3	TRBV14	.	15	ASSQEQRGATTDTQY
TRBJ1-5	TRBV7-2	.	13	ASSLNANSNQPQH
TRBJ2-1	TRBV12-3/TRBV12-4	.	8	ASSFTEQF
TRBJ2-7	TRBV20-1	TRBD2	11	SAGGLASGEQY
TRBJ2-3	TRBV6-6	TRBD1	14	ASSGRTGAITDTQY
TRBJ2-1	TRBV9	.	11	ASSVTGRNEQF
TRBJ2-3	TRBV7-2	.	13	ASSPGGQTTDTQY
TRBJ1-5	TRBV6-1	.	14	ASSGGQPWGNQPQH
TRBJ1-5	TRBV7-2	TRBD1	13	ASSYSRDRNQPQH
TRBJ2-5	TRBV12-3/TRBV12-4	.	13	ASSDEGRRMNEQY